The 3 T cell receptor beta chains below were found in one sample sequenced in a study of T cells in Graves' hyperthyroidism and ophthalmopathy. The TCR beta CDR3 regions underwent amplification using RNA transcripts as the source. TCR CDR3 regions were first amplified by RT-PCR with HTBI primers. TCRdb independently ran MiXCR on the multiplex PCR reads; one entry per CDR3 protein. The sample has roughly 180,000 distinct CDR3 sequences, over 15% seen once. Sequences were obtained from blood. The receptors here all came from a woman in her forties or fifties with Graves' hyperthyroidism.

In its sample, this clonotype was seen many times. CDR3 region: CASSILGALNQPQHF. The DNA for the CDR3 is TGTGCCAGTAGTATCTTAGGTGCTCTTAATCAGCCCCAGCATTTT. The chain employs TRBV19 and TRBJ1-5; D gene unclear. The CDR3 covers 15 residues. V lost 3 bases to trimming and J lost 4 bases, with 13 bases between them. Per the germline V gene, CDR1 is LNHDA and CDR2 is SQIVND (reference sequence).

Comment on this clonotype: Since a much larger clone is just one base distant, this may be a read error. CDR3 nucleotides: TGTGCCAGCAGTTCTCACAGGGAAGGGAGATACGAGCAGTACTTC. As protein: CASSSHREGRYEQYF. This chain uses TRBV28 with TRBJ2-7; D might be TRBD1 (6 bases). The V gene lost 4 bases and the J gene lost 4 bases, with 17 bases spanning the gap. Germline values: CDR1 MDHEN, CDR2 SYDVKM. The CDR3 extends over 15 amino acids.

In this sample, this clonotype turned up many times. The CDR3 DNA reads as TGTGCCAGCAGTTTATTGGGGGGTCCCTATGGCTACACCTTC. Protein product: CASSLLGGPYGYTF. V and J are TRBV28 and TRBJ1-2, with D possibly being TRBD1 (5 bases). V gave up 1 base and J gave up 4 bases, with 10 bases separating them. This CDR3 has 14 residues. Looked up from germline, CDR1 is MDHEN and CDR2 is SYDVKM.